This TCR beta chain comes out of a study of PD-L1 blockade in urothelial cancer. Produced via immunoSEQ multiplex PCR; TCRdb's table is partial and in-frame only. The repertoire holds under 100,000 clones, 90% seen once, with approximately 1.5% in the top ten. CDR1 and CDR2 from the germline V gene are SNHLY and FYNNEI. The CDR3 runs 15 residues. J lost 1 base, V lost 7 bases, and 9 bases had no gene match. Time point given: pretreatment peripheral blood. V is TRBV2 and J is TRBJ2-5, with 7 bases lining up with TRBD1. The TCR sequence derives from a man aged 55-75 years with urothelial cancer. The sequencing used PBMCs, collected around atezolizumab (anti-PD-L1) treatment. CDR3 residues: CASNRGQRFQETQYF. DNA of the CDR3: TGTGCCAGCAACCGGGGACAGAGATTCCAAGAGACCCAGTACTTC.